These 7 T cell receptor beta chains share one sample of origin, sequenced in a study of T cell responses to AZD1222 COVID-19 vaccine. TCRdb's table, derived via immunoSEQ multiplex PCR, lists solely in-frame clones and lacks some. The data hold approximately 150,000 clones, with roughly 90% observed a single time. This specimen was peripheral blood, taken 28 days after the second AZD1222 dose. These receptors all come from an adult who received the AZD1222 COVID-19 vaccine.

The V call is TRBV7-9, the J call TRBJ1-2; D is undetermined. The CDR3 is 15 residues long. Trimming cost V 5 bases and J 0 bases, with 13 bases left between them. Looked up from germline, CDR1 is SEHNR and CDR2 is FQNEAQ (reference sequence). The chain's CDR3 is CASSPTTGANYGYTF. The DNA of the CDR3 is TGTGCCAGCAGCCCAACGACGGGAGCTAACTATGGCTACACCTTC.

V gene TRBV30 combines with J gene TRBJ1-1, with a possible D match to TRBD1 (6 bases). CDR3 size: 14 residues. Germline assignment: CDR1 GTSNPN and CDR2 SVGIG (reference sequence). Trimming shortened V by 0 bases and J by 6 bases, and 14 bases separated the two germline ends. CDR3 coding DNA: TGTGCCTGGAGTGTAGCCTCGGGGGCCTCTGAAGCTTTCTTT. This sequence encodes CAWSVASGASEAFF.

The genes are TRBV4-2 and TRBJ2-7, with 8 bases identical to TRBD2. Losses at the gene ends were 1 base for V and 7 bases for J; bases not matched to a gene: 9. Germline V gives CDR1 LGHNA, CDR2 YNFKEQ. The length of the CDR3 is 15 residues. The CDR3 DNA sequence: TGTGCCAGCAGCCAAGGGGGACTAGACTGGGCAGAGCAGTACTTC. Amino acid sequence: CASSQGGLDWAEQYF.

V and J are TRBV11-2 and TRBJ2-2; D perhaps matches TRBD2 (5 bases). Per germline, CDR1 SGHAT and CDR2 FQNNGV. The germline V and J ends were trimmed by 7 bases and 5 bases, with 23 bases remaining between them. The CDR3 is 17 residues long. CDR3 in DNA: TGTGCCAGCACCTTCCCCGAGTTCGGGGTGAGAACCGGGGAGCTGTTTTTT. This sequence encodes CASTFPEFGVRTGELFF.

The chain couples TRBV5-1 to TRBJ2-7; the match to TRBD2 covers 7 bases. V lost 0 bases, J lost 3 bases, and 12 bases stayed unmatched. The CDR3 is 17 amino acids. Germline V lookup: CDR1 SGHRS, CDR2 YFSETQ. Written as DNA, the CDR3 is TGCGCCAGCAGCTTGGGTAGGGTCTCTAGCGGATACTACGAGCAGTACTTC. This encodes CASSLGRVSSGYYEQYF.

The V call is TRBV24-1, the J call TRBJ2-3, with TRBD1 identical over 8 bases. Germline lookup yields CDR1 KGHDR and CDR2 SFDVKD. The CDR3 spans 15 residues. With V trimmed by 7 bases and J by 4 bases, 9 bases remained unmatched. CDR3 sequence (DNA): TGTGCCACCAGCGCAAGACAGGGGATCTCAGATACGCAGTATTTT. Its translation is CATSARQGISDTQYF.

V is TRBV5-1 and J is TRBJ2-2; TRBD2 agrees at 9 bases. Trimming at V came to 5 bases and at J to 3 bases, leaving 11 bases not matched to a gene. The CDR3 has 17 amino acids. The germline CDR1 and CDR2 sequences are SGHRS and YFSETQ. Here the CDR3 DNA reads TGCGCCAGCAGTCGACTTAGCGGGGGTTCGGACACCGGGGAGCTGTTTTTT. Protein: CASSRLSGGSDTGELFF.